This record covers a single T cell receptor beta chain. No antigen is known for it. Base quality data are lacking; no much larger clone is found one base away. Genomic DNA was extracted with the Qiagen DNeasy kit from unsorted PBMCs and from negatively selected CD4+ and CD8+ fractions. TCR beta CDR3 regions were subjected to amplification by immunoSEQ multiplex PCR with primers that anneal to V and J segments. A synthetic immune receptor repertoire was used to minimize amplification bias, and remaining bias was computationally removed after sequencing. As for the original processing: Custom Python scripts were used to quantify repertoire diversity as the Shannon entropy index. Unsorted, CD4+ and CD8+ repertoires were examined separately, except in combined analyses, for which CD4+ and CD8+ sequences were merged in silico. A clone was considered expanded if an increase in frequency of at least 2-fold after treatment relative to C1D1 was found, and a pseudocount of 0.5 was applied to clones undetected at baseline. Singleton clones were defined as clones with 0 or 1 copy at C1D1, and non-singleton clones were defined as clones with 2 or more copies. Clones expanded in unsorted samples were labelled as CD4+, CD8+ or unknown by matching protein sequences in sorted samples from the same patient. Wilcoxon tests on paired samples were used to test diversity changes from C1D1 to C4D1. Not all clones reach the TCRdb copy of this immuneACCESS table, which keeps in-frame sequences only. Checked studies attribute under half of the gap to unresolved V genes and leave the rest unexplained. D and trimming come from the DNA, and the V and J calls and clone size come from that table. This sample gives 7,000 to 8,500 clones in total; roughly four fifths of them show up just once. The ten largest make up 25% to 30% of the sample.

This specimen belongs to a study of PD-1 blockade in classical Hodgkin lymphoma (dated by TCRdb to 2020 to 2022). Notes on the research overall: Nivolumab dosing was 3 mg/kg intravenously every 2 weeks, continuing until either disease progression or unacceptable toxicity. The study used CyTOF and TCR beta sequencing to define a peripheral blood immune signature of response to PD-1 blockade in classical Hodgkin lymphoma.

Sample time point, as interpreted from the label and publication: cycle 4 day 1 (C4D1), after 6 weeks of nivolumab. Every trial patient had relapsed after autologous stem cell transplantation, and cohorts A, B and C differed in prior brentuximab vedotin exposure. The trial cohort included 50 to 70 patients with relapsed/refractory classical Hodgkin lymphoma, and each patient had a best overall response of complete response, partial response or progressive disease. Single-agent nivolumab was administered to trial patients in the multi-cohort phase II CheckMate 205 trial. An independent review committee assessed best overall response using the 2007 International Working Group response criteria. PBMCs from the trial were collected at three points: immediately before nivolumab initiation (C1D1), and during therapy at cycle 2 day 1 and cycle 4 day 1. Peripheral blood was collected in 8 mL Vacutainer Cell Preparation Tubes, from which PBMCs were isolated by centrifugation and then cryopreserved.

CDR1 and CDR2, per the germline V gene, are KGHSH and LQKENI. From the cysteine through the phenylalanine, the CDR3 covers 13 amino acids. Only the CDR3 DNA stays, 39 bases, in frame from base 1. V lost 3 bases and J lost 4 bases; the stretch between them is 9 bases long. Results and caveats for the whole study, not just this receptor: Patients starting nivolumab less than 1 year after ASCT had lower diversity and were excluded from later analyses to avoid confounding by immune reconstitution. Baseline TCR diversity was reported to be lower in newly diagnosed patients than in healthy donors, and even lower in relapsed/refractory patients. Only a single clinical trial cohort was studied, and what caused the repertoire differences, possibly disease activity or prior therapy, remained undefined. Trial patients with a complete response had baseline diversity similar to that of newly diagnosed patients, while partial responders and progressors had significantly lower diversity. A significant rise by C4D1 was seen in CD4+ but not CD8+ TCR diversity (p=0.0027 vs p=0.16), with the rise being most apparent in complete responders (p=0.02).

This TCR was recovered from a human donor with classical Hodgkin lymphoma. The V gene is TRBV18 and the J gene is TRBJ1-2, with the identity of the D gene unclear. Sequencing used peripheral blood mononuclear cells (PBMCs), obtained before the fourth cycle of nivolumab. The CDR3 corresponds to CASSPGQTYGYTF. The bases read TGTGCCAGCTCACCGGGTCAGACCTATGGCTACACCTTC.